Presented here are 27 T cell receptor beta chains from one specimen sequenced in a study of cytomegalovirus exposure and HLA in healthy donors. The PCR made use of 60 Vbeta and 13 Jbeta primers. The protocol was immunoSEQ multiplex PCR, while the TCRdb copy is restricted to in-frame clones and leaves out a portion. The sample includes some 130,000 clones, roughly 80% seen only once; the top ten take 4%. Sequenced: PBMCs. Receptors were obtained from a woman in her forties in good health and CMV-seronegative.

The chain has TRBV7-6 and TRBJ1-1, with D possibly being TRBD1 (5 bases). CDR1 SGHVS and CDR2 FNYEAQ come from the germline V gene. The CDR3 has 14 residues. Trimming removed 4 bases at V and 1 base at J, with 10 bases between. The CDR3 DNA sequence: TGTGCCAGCAGCTACGGGGGGGGGAACACTGAAGCTTTCTTT. This codes for CASSYGGGNTEAFF.

V and J are TRBV9 and TRBJ2-6; TRBD1 matches at 7 bases. Per germline, CDR1 SGDLS and CDR2 YYNGEE. Trimming removed 3 bases from V and 0 bases from J; junction bases left unmatched: 9. The CDR3 has 18 amino acids. DNA for the CDR3: TGTGCCAGCAGCGGATCTCGACAGGGTGGCTCTGGGGCCAACGTCCTGACTTTC. Translation: CASSGSRQGGSGANVLTF.

V is TRBV7-2 and J is TRBJ2-7, with TRBD1 matching over 7 bases. Trimming cost V 5 bases and J 2 bases; bases outside gene matches: 3. The CDR3 loop spans 13 amino acids. CDR1 and CDR2 (germline): SGHTA, FQGNSA. This CDR3 reads CASSQGQPYEQYF. Written as DNA, the CDR3 is TGTGCCAGCAGCCAGGGACAGCCCTACGAGCAGTACTTC.

V usage is TRBV29-1 and J usage is TRBJ2-7; 7 nucleotides align to TRBD1. Germline V gene lookup returns CDR1 SQVTM and CDR2 ANQGSEA. The CDR3 sequence is 12 residues long. Trimming at V came to 4 bases and at J to 3 bases, leaving 3 bases not matched to a gene. This CDR3 reads CSVGDRSYEQYF. CDR3 DNA sequence: TGCAGCGTTGGGGACAGAAGCTACGAGCAGTACTTC.

This clone was seen a few times. The rearrangement links TRBV5-5 to TRBJ2-7; TRBD1 agrees at 8 bases. Germline V gives CDR1 SGHKS, CDR2 YYEKEE (reference sequence). V trimming: 4 bases; J trimming: 0 bases; junction bases outside the gene matches: 6. CDR3 size: 15 residues. CDR3 nucleotide sequence: TGTGCCAGCAGCCCCACGACAGGGGACTCCTACGAGCAGTACTTC. This translates into CASSPTTGDSYEQYF.

V gene TRBV14 combines with J gene TRBJ2-2; the match to TRBD2 covers 11 bases. Per germline, CDR1 SGHDN and CDR2 FVKESK. The CDR3 runs to 17 residues. V lost 7 bases to trimming and J lost 0 bases; unmatched junction nucleotides: 7. This CDR3 reads CASKGYSGRANTGELFF. CDR3 nucleotides: TGTGCCAGCAAAGGCTATAGCGGGAGGGCGAACACCGGGGAGCTGTTTTTT. The entire variable domain, with the rest obtained from reference TRBV14 and TRBJ2-2, is as follows: EAGVTQFPSHSVIEKGQTVTLRCDPISGHDNLYWYRRVMGKEIKFLLHFVKESKQDESGMPNNRFLAERTGGTYSTLKVQPAELEDSGVYFCASKGYSGRANTGELFFGEGSRLTVL.

This chain uses TRBV9 with TRBJ1-2; D might be TRBD1 (6 bases). V was cut by 0 bases and J by 0 bases, with 6 bases left in between. The CDR3 has 14 residues. The germline gives CDR1 SGDLS, CDR2 YYNGEE. CDR3 loop: CASSVDRANYGYTF. The DNA for the CDR3 is TGTGCCAGCAGCGTAGACAGGGCTAACTATGGCTACACCTTC.

The chain is built from TRBV27 and TRBJ1-1; 7 bases line up with TRBD1. J gave up 5 bases and V 4 bases, and 7 bases lay outside the gene matches. The CDR3 extends over 14 amino acids. Germline-derived CDR1 and CDR2 are MNHEY and SMNVEV (reference sequence). This CDR3 reads CASSSNRGGTEAFF. The CDR3 nucleotides are TGTGCCAGCAGTTCTAACAGGGGAGGTACTGAAGCTTTCTTT.

The chain employs TRBV18 and TRBJ2-1; 10 bases agree with TRBD2. Unmatched junction bases numbered 9, after V lost 8 bases and J lost 8 bases. In germline, CDR1 is KGHSH, CDR2 LQKENI. The CDR3 is made up of 14 amino acids. CDR3 sequence (DNA): TGTGCCAGCGTAGGGAGGGGACTAGCGTATGAGCAGTTCTTC. Translating gives CASVGRGLAYEQFF.

The gene calls are TRBV4-3 and TRBJ1-2; D not certain. CDR1 is LGHNA and CDR2 is YSLEER in the germline V gene. The CDR3 loop spans 15 amino acids. Trimming took 4 bases from V and 2 from J, leaving 14 bases between them. This CDR3 reads CASSPGVGGNYGYTF. The CDR3, as DNA: TGCGCCAGCAGCCCCGGGGTTGGAGGGAACTATGGCTACACCTTC.

This clone has more than one count but fewer than ten. The chain has TRBV29-1 and TRBJ2-7; D perhaps matches TRBD2 (6 bases). This CDR3 is 13 amino acids long. Trimming left V 3 bases short and J 3 bases short, with 12 bases between. Germline V gene data show CDR1 as SQVTM and CDR2 as ANQGSEA. The CDR3 spells CSVDHGSGYEQYF. The CDR3, as DNA: TGCAGCGTTGATCACGGGAGTGGCTACGAGCAGTACTTC.

V is TRBV19 and J is TRBJ1-6; TRBD1 aligns across 8 bases. V was pared by 7 bases and J by 10 bases, with 6 bases of the junction left unmatched. Germline lookup yields CDR1 LNHDA and CDR2 SQIVND (reference sequence). CDR3 length equals 13 residues. The CDR3: CASTQGARSPLHF. The CDR3 coding sequence is TGTGCCAGTACGCAGGGGGCGCGATCACCCCTCCACTTT. Using reference TRBV19 and TRBJ1-6 for the parts outside the CDR3, the full variable domain is DGGITQSPKYLFRKEGQNVTLSCEQNLNHDAMYWYRQDPGQGLRLIYYSQIVNDFQKGDIAEGYSVSREKKESFPLTVTSAQKNPTAFYLCASTQGARSPLHFGNGTRLTVT.

This clone was picked up one time. This chain uses TRBV27 with TRBJ2-7; D is uncertain. Germline V lookup: CDR1 MNHEY, CDR2 SMNVEV (reference sequence). V was trimmed by 1 base and J by 0 bases, leaving 10 bases between them. This CDR3 is built from 15 residues. CDR3 sequence: CASSLLGRISYEQYF. In nucleotides, the CDR3 is TGTGCCAGCAGTTTATTAGGCAGGATCTCCTACGAGCAGTACTTC.

By proportion, this clone is medium-sized. The V call is TRBV15, the J call TRBJ1-6; 8 nucleotides match TRBD1. V dropped 3 bases and J dropped 10; count of bases not matched to a gene: 5. This CDR3 contains 14 residues. Per germline, CDR1 LNHNV and CDR2 YYDKDF (reference sequence). The CDR3 DNA sequence: TGTGCCACCAGCAGGACAGGGGAAGGCTCACCCCTCCACTTT. Translating it yields CATSRTGEGSPLHF.

The V and J genes are TRBV2 and TRBJ2-2; 8 bases fit TRBD1. V shed 4 bases, J shed 4 bases, and the junction held 2 bases outside the gene matches. This CDR3 comprises 14 residues. CDR1 SNHLY and CDR2 FYNNEI come from the germline V gene. The CDR3 spells CASSGQGITGELFF. CDR3 in DNA: TGTGCCAGCAGTGGACAGGGGATCACCGGGGAGCTGTTTTTT. Combining the CDR3 with reference TRBV2 and TRBJ2-2 gives the whole variable domain EPEVTQTPSHQVTQMGQEVILRCVPISNHLYFYWYRQILGQKVEFLVSFYNNEISEKSEIFDDQFSVERPDGSNFTLKIRSTKLEDSAMYFCASSGQGITGELFFGEGSRLTVL.

The chain links TRBV7-2 to TRBJ2-5; perhaps TRBD2 as D (6 bases). This CDR3 comprises 15 residues. Deletions cut 5 bases from V and 4 bases from J, with 17 bases between. CDR1 SGHTA and CDR2 FQGNSA come from the germline V gene. As DNA, the CDR3 is TGTGCCAGCAGCCCCCTATTGCGGGATAGAGAGACCCAGTACTTC. It codes for CASSPLLRDRETQYF. Drawing the rest from reference TRBV7-2 and TRBJ2-5, the complete variable domain is GAGVSQSPSNKVTEKGKDVELRCDPISGHTALYWYRQSLGQGLEFLIYFQGNSAPDKSGLPSDRFSAERTGGSVSTLTIQRTQQEDSAVYLCASSPLLRDRETQYFGPGTRLLVL.

The J gene is TRBJ2-2, the V gene TRBV29-1, with 7 positions matching TRBD1. The J segment lost 13 bases and the V segment lost 3 bases, leaving 5 bases of the junction unmatched. Per the germline V gene, CDR1 is SQVTM and CDR2 is ANQGSEA. The CDR3 contains 11 residues. In DNA, the CDR3 is TGCAGCGTTGAGTTAGGGGGCGCGCTGTTTTTT. Its translation is CSVELGGALFF.

This chain's CDR3 is CASIASPVAAGELFF. CDR3 nucleotide sequence: TGTGCCAGCATCGCGTCACCGGTAGCGGCCGGGGAGCTGTTTTTT. V and J are TRBV6-1 and TRBJ2-2; maybe TRBD2 (6 bases). The CDR3 totals 15 residues. Germline lookup yields CDR1 MNHNS and CDR2 SASEGT. Trimming left V 7 bases short and J 6 bases short, with 18 bases between.

V gene TRBV5-6 combines with J gene TRBJ2-1; 8 bases match TRBD2. This CDR3 region has 15 residues. V lost 4 bases, J lost 8 bases, and 11 bases stayed unmatched. Germline CDR1 is SGHDT and CDR2 is YYEEEE. The chain's CDR3 is CASSPTSALVDEQFF. DNA of the CDR3: TGTGCCAGCAGCCCGACTAGCGCATTAGTCGATGAGCAGTTCTTC.

The count of this clone is one. The chain combines TRBV11-2 with TRBJ2-5, with D perhaps TRBD2 (5 bases). CDR1 is SGHAT, CDR2 FQNNGV, per germline. The CDR3 runs to 12 residues. V was clipped by 1 base and J by 7 bases, with 7 bases between them. The CDR3 reads CASSLGEWTQYF. DNA for the CDR3: TGTGCCAGCAGCTTAGGGGAGTGGACCCAGTACTTC.

The V gene is TRBV28, the J gene TRBJ2-7, with 8 bases lining up with TRBD2. Germline V CDR1 and CDR2: MDHEN, SYDVKM. CDR3 length: 15 amino acids. V dropped 5 bases and J dropped 2; count of bases not matched to a gene: 8. This chain's CDR3 is CASSPWTSRAYEQYF. The CDR3 nucleotides read TGTGCCAGCAGTCCTTGGACTAGCCGAGCCTACGAGCAGTACTTC.

This clone was counted once. The chain couples TRBV29-1 to TRBJ1-4; 11 bases fit TRBD1. The CDR3 length is 14 residues. V was clipped by 2 bases and J by 8 bases; unmatched bases: 4. In germline, CDR1 is SQVTM, CDR2 ANQGSEA. In nucleotides, the CDR3 is TGCAGCGTTGAAAGGGGACAGGGGGGAGAAAAACTGTTTTTT. Translation gives CSVERGQGGEKLFF. The entire variable domain, with the rest obtained from reference TRBV29-1 and TRBJ1-4, is as follows: SAVISQKPSRDICQRGTSLTIQCQVDSQVTMMFWYRQQPGQSLTLIATANQGSEATYESGFVIDKFPISRPNLTFSTLTVSNMSPEDSSIYLCSVERGQGGEKLFFGSGTQLSVL.

This clone was seen a single time. This sequence joins TRBV5-1 and TRBJ2-2, with a possible D match to TRBD2 (6 bases). Per the germline V gene, CDR1 is SGHRS and CDR2 is YFSETQ. The CDR3 length is 16 residues. V gave up 0 bases and J gave up 6 bases, with 15 bases separating them. The CDR3 reads CASSLDGGSSSGELFF. The CDR3 DNA is TGCGCCAGCAGCTTGGACGGGGGAAGCAGTTCCGGGGAGCTGTTTTTT.

This sequence joins TRBV7-6 and TRBJ1-1; 12 bases match TRBD1. Germline V gene data show CDR1 as SGHVS and CDR2 as FNYEAQ. Germline trimming cut 5 bases from V and 3 bases from J; bases unmatched to any gene: 7. CDR3 length: 16 residues. The CDR3 protein is CASSRGQGARYTEAFF. DNA of the CDR3: TGTGCCAGCAGCAGGGGACAGGGGGCTAGGTACACTGAAGCTTTCTTT.

The rearrangement joins TRBV9 to TRBJ2-2, with 7 bases identical to TRBD1. The junction had 8 bases not matched to a gene; V was cut back by 4 bases and J by 2 bases. The CDR3 totals 16 residues. Germline values: CDR1 SGDLS, CDR2 YYNGEE. The CDR3 bases are TGTGCCAGCAGCATCCGAGGGACAGTAAACACCGGGGAGCTGTTTTTT. Its protein product is CASSIRGTVNTGELFF.

The gene calls are TRBV4-3 and TRBJ2-2; D is unclear. The CDR3 loop spans 15 amino acids. Germline V lookup: CDR1 LGHNA, CDR2 YSLEER. V gave up 0 bases and J gave up 0 bases, with 5 bases separating them. CDR3 region: CASSQEAANTGELFF. CDR3 sequence (DNA): TGCGCCAGCAGCCAAGAGGCAGCGAACACCGGGGAGCTGTTTTTT.

The V gene is TRBV9, the J gene TRBJ2-3; 10 nucleotides line up with TRBD2. The CDR3 sequence is 16 residues long. V dropped 0 bases and J dropped 2; count of bases not matched to a gene: 3. CDR1 is SGDLS, CDR2 YYNGEE, per germline. The CDR3 coding sequence is TGTGCCAGCAGCGTAGGGCTAGCGGGGGCCACAGATACGCAGTATTTT. Encoded protein: CASSVGLAGATDTQYF.